Following are 17 T cell receptor beta chains from one sample sequenced in a study of regulatory T cells in long-lasting Graves disease. The time point denotes: newly diagnosed GD, antithyroid drugs for less than 3 months. Construction of the TCR library relied on RNA isolated from PBMCs. Assembly of TCR beta libraries relied on iRepertoire HTBI primers together with Arm-PCR of CDR3 regions. Using its own MiXCR run on the multiplex PCR reads, TCRdb lists one record per CDR3 protein. Of 240,000 or so distinct CDR3 sequences listed, 20% to 25% are singletons. Sequencing was performed on peripheral blood mononuclear cells (PBMCs), taken at new diagnosis, from a patient treated with antithyroid drugs. These receptors originate from a female donor with Graves disease.

V and J are TRBV19 and TRBJ1-1, with 7 bases that match TRBD1. The germline V gene encodes CDR1 LNHDA and CDR2 SQIVND (reference sequence). This CDR3 region has 14 residues. Unmatched junction bases numbered 9, after V lost 5 bases and J lost 6 bases. The CDR3 DNA reads as TGTGCCAGTAGTCCAAAAGGACAGGAAGCTGAAGCTTTCTTT. This sequence encodes CASSPKGQEAEAFF. Drawing the rest from reference TRBV19 and TRBJ1-1, the complete variable domain is DGGITQSPKYLFRKEGQNVTLSCEQNLNHDAMYWYRQDPGQGLRLIYYSQIVNDFQKGDIAEGYSVSREKKESFPLTVTSAQKNPTAFYLCASSPKGQEAEAFFGQGTRLTVV.

This clonotype came up many times. This sequence joins TRBV12-3 or TRBV12-4 and TRBJ2-5; perhaps TRBD1 as D (6 bases). Trimming removed 9 bases at V and 4 bases at J, with 15 bases between. This CDR3 has 13 amino acids. This chain's CDR3 is CASRLQGIETQYF. Written as DNA, the CDR3 is TGTGCCAGTCGTTTACAGGGAATAGAGACCCAGTACTTC.

Concerning this clonotype: Since a far larger clone is one base different, this is likely a read error. V and J are TRBV27 and TRBJ1-5; 9 bases match TRBD1. Trimming took 5 bases from V and 3 from J; bases not matched to a gene: 2. The CDR3 is 14 amino acids. CDR1 and CDR2 (germline): MNHEY, SMNVEV (reference sequence). CDR3 residues: CASSRTGVNQPQHF. CDR3 sequence (DNA): TGTGCCAGCAGTCGGACAGGGGTCAATCAGCCCCAGCATTTT.

The chain uses TRBV19 and TRBJ2-1; TRBD2 matches 7 bases. The trim removed 1 base at V and 5 bases at J, leaving 2 bases unmatched. The CDR3 is made up of 14 amino acids. Per the germline V gene, CDR1 is LNHDA and CDR2 is SQIVND (reference sequence). In DNA, the CDR3 is TGTGCCAGTAGTATAGTGGGACTACACAATGAGCAGTTCTTC. This translates into CASSIVGLHNEQFF.

This clonotype has at least ten counts. The CDR3 region is CASQGAPTDTQYF. The CDR3 nucleotides read TGTGCCAGCCAGGGGGCCCCCACAGATACGCAGTATTTT. This sequence joins TRBV14 and TRBJ2-3; 8 positions agree with TRBD1. Trimming cost V 8 bases and J 2 bases; bases outside gene matches: 3. CDR3 size: 13 residues. CDR1 SGHDN and CDR2 FVKESK come from the germline V gene.

This clonotype was detected only once. This likely came from a read error, as a far larger clone is one base away. V is TRBV6-2 or TRBV6-3 and J is TRBJ2-4, with D possibly matching TRBD2 (5 bases). This CDR3 is built from 14 residues. CDR1 is MNHEY and CDR2 is SVGEGT in the germline V gene. CDR3 in DNA: TGTGCCAGCAGTGCCCATGGCGGGTACAATGAGCGGTTCTTC. Protein: CASSAHGGYNERFF.

The chain employs TRBV7-2 and TRBJ2-1, with 11 bases matching TRBD1. V lost 5 bases, J lost 8 bases, and 14 bases stayed unmatched. CDR1 and CDR2 from the germline V gene are SGHTA and FQGNSA. CDR3 length: 17 residues. The CDR3 DNA reads TGTGCCAGCAGCCGTACTACTGGACAGGGGGCAAGCGATGAGCAGTTCTTC. It encodes CASSRTTGQGASDEQFF.

The V and J genes are TRBV30 and TRBJ1-5, with 7 bases lining up with TRBD1. V was clipped by 0 bases and J by 7 bases; unmatched bases: 3. CDR1 GTSNPN and CDR2 SVGIG come from the germline V gene (reference sequence). CDR3 length: 13 residues. CDR3 nucleotide sequence: TGTGCCTGGAGTGTACAGGGGATCCAGCCCCAGCATTTT. Translated: CAWSVQGIQPQHF.

This clonotype was picked up many times. This rearrangement joins TRBV2 to TRBJ1-5, with a weak D call TRBD1 (5 bases). Germline CDR1 SNHLY, CDR2 FYNNEI. The CDR3 contains 14 residues. V lost 5 bases to trimming and J lost 7 bases, with 15 bases between them. The CDR3 DNA reads as TGTGCCAGCAGTTGGGACGGCTTTGGACAGCCCCAGCATTTT. This gives the protein CASSWDGFGQPQHF.

The sample holds many counts of this clonotype. The J gene is TRBJ2-4, the V gene TRBV12-5, with TRBD2 identical over 11 bases. The DNA end is more similar to TRBJ2-1, so the J call may be wrong. The CDR3 loop spans 15 amino acids. Germline V gene sequence: CDR1 LGHNT, CDR2 FRNRAP. As DNA, the CDR3 is TGTGCTAGTGGTCCGGGGACTAGCGGTTACAATGAGCAGTTCTTC. Its protein product is CASGPGTSGYNEQFF.

This clonotype was detected many times. V gene TRBV7-9 combines with J gene TRBJ2-2; 7 nucleotides line up with TRBD2. CDR3 size: 14 residues. Germline CDR1 and CDR2: SEHNR and FQNEAQ (reference sequence). With V trimmed by 5 bases and J by 7 bases, 7 bases remained unmatched. CDR3 sequence reads: CASSLQRGGGELFF. The CDR3 DNA follows: TGTGCCAGCAGCCTCCAGCGGGGCGGCGGGGAGCTGTTTTTT.

For this clonotype: This could be a read error, since a much larger clone is one nucleotide away. V is TRBV5-1 and J is TRBJ2-1, with 7 bases lining up with TRBD1. In germline, CDR1 is SGHRS, CDR2 YFSETQ. The CDR3 runs 15 residues. The CDR3 DNA sequence: TGCGCCAGCAGCGCGAGGGGGCCCGGCTACGATGAGCAGTTCTTC. Translating gives CASSARGPGYDEQFF.

J is TRBJ2-5 and V is TRBV7-2; D is perhaps TRBD2 (6 bases). V gave up 5 bases and J gave up 4 bases, with 17 bases separating them. Per the germline V gene, CDR1 is SGHTA and CDR2 is FQGNSA. CDR3 length equals 15 residues. CDR3 coding DNA: TGTGCCAGCAGCCCAGTGGGGGGAATCGGAGAGACCCAGTACTTC. Amino acid sequence: CASSPVGGIGETQYF.

With respect to this clonotype: A far larger clone is just one base off, so this is likely a read error. This chain links TRBV7-2 with TRBJ2-3; no definite D call. The germline CDR1 and CDR2 sequences are SGHTA and FQGNSA. V shed 4 bases and J shed 4 bases, with 6 bases lying between them. This CDR3 contains 12 residues. As DNA, the CDR3 is TGTGCCAGCAGCTCCAGAGCAGATACGCAGTATTTT. It yields the protein CASSSRADTQYF. Complete variable domain (other parts from reference TRBV7-2 and TRBJ2-3): GAGVSQSPSNKVTEKGKDVELRCDPISGHTALYWYRQSLGQGLEFLIYFQGNSAPDKSGLPSDRFSAERTGGSVSTLTIQRTQQEDSAVYLCASSSRADTQYFGPGTRLTVL.

This clonotype has ten or more counts. CDR3 nucleotide sequence: TGTGCCAGCGGGGACCGCGATCCCAATGAGCAGTTCTTC. It codes for CASGDRDPNEQFF. The chain recombines TRBV7-2 with TRBJ2-1, with D perhaps assigned TRBD1 or TRBD2 (5 bases each). Trimming left V 8 bases short and J 6 bases short, with 14 bases between. The CDR3 runs to 13 residues. Germline loops: CDR1 SGHTA, CDR2 FQGNSA.

This clonotype was picked up many times. This CDR3 is CSAREWTQNTGELFF. CDR3 in DNA: TGCAGTGCTAGAGAATGGACTCAGAACACCGGGGAGCTGTTTTTT. The V call is TRBV20-1, the J call TRBJ2-2, with D possibly TRBD2 on 5 matching bases. Between the trimmed V and J ends, which lost 0 bases and 1 base, there was a span of 9 bases. CDR3 length equals 15 residues. CDR1 is DFQATT, CDR2 SNEGSKA, per germline (reference sequence).

This clonotype was seen many times. This chain joins TRBV19 and TRBJ1-2, with D maybe TRBD1 (6 bases). The CDR3 consists of 12 residues. The germline V gene has CDR1 LNHDA and CDR2 SQIVND (reference sequence). Trimming took 9 bases from V and 4 from J, leaving 12 bases between them. The CDR3 sequence is CASTGTLYGYTF. Written as DNA, the CDR3 is TGTGCCAGCACCGGGACACTCTATGGCTACACCTTC.